Sequencing of this T cell receptor (beta chain) was carried out in a study of T cell clonotyping in hematopoietic cell transplantation. Described time point: recipient sample about 28 days before transplant, after cytoreduction. With respect to this clone: What it binds is not known.

The CDR3 covers 15 residues. Trimming stripped 5 bases from V and 0 bases from J, with 11 bases between. Germline values: CDR1 SGHAT, CDR2 FQNNGV. General observations from the study: Broader posttransplant TCR repertoire diversity was predicted by graft donor and pretransplant recipient Inverse Simpson Index values.

Profiling relied on immunoSEQ multiplex PCR, and the TCRdb table lists in-frame clones only, not all of them. The data show 65,000 to 80,000 clones, with about 96% seen just once and roughly 1.5% held by the top ten. The clonotype originates from a woman aged 50 to 65 with acute myeloid leukemia. Some clones in this sample may be carry-over from other donors' samples. The chain carries TRBV11-2 and TRBJ1-3; possibly TRBD1 for D (5 bases). Specimen: peripheral blood mononuclear cells, collected before stem cell transplant. The CDR3 sequence: CASSPGLSSGNTIYF. In nucleotides, the CDR3 is TGTGCCAGCAGCCCGGGGCTGAGCTCTGGAAACACCATATATTTT.